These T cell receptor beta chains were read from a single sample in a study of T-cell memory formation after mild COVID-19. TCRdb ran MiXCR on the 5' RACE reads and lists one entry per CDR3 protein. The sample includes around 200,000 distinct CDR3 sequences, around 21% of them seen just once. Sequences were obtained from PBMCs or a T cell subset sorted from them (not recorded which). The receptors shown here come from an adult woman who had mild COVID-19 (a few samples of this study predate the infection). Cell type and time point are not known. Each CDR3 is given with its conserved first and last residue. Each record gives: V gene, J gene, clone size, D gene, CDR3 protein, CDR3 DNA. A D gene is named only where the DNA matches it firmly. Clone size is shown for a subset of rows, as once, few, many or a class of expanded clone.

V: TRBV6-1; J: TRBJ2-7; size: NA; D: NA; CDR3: CASNEFSDSSYEQYF; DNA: TGTGCCAGCAATGAATTCTCGGACAGCTCCTACGAGCAGTACTTC
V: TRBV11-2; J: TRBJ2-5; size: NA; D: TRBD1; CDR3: CASSGTRDRAIATSQETQYF; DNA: TGTGCCAGCAGCGGAACCCGGGACAGGGCGATCGCGACCTCCCAAGAGACCCAGTACTTC
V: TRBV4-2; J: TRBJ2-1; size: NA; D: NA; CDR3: CASSGGDSPNEQFF; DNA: TGTGCCAGCAGCGGAGGGGACAGTCCTAATGAGCAGTTCTTC
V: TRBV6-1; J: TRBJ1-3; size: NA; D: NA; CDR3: CASSEWISGNTIYF; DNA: TGTGCCAGCAGTGAATGGATCTCTGGAAACACCATATATTTT
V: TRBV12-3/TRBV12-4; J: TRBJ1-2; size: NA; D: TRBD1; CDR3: CASSRDRGGHGYTF; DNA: TGTGCCAGCAGTCGGGACAGGGGAGGACACGGCTACACCTTC
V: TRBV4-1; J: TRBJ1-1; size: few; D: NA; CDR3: CASSRTPEADAFF; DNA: TGCGCCAGCAGCCGCACCCCGGAGGCAGACGCTTTCTTT
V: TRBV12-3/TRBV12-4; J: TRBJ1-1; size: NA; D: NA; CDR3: CASSFGAEAFF; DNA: TGTGCCAGCAGTTTCGGGGCTGAAGCTTTCTTT
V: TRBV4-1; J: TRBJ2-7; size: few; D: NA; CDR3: CASSQGIGGHSYF; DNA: TGCGCCAGCAGCCAGGGCATCGGAGGGCACAGTTACTTC
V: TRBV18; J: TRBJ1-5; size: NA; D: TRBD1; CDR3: CASSPGQGLYSNQPQHF; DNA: TGTGCCAGCTCACCTGGACAGGGGCTTTATAGCAATCAGCCCCAGCATTTT
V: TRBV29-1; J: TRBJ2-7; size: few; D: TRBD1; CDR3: CSVAPGQGYEQYF; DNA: TGCAGCGTTGCCCCGGGACAGGGCTACGAGCAGTACTTC
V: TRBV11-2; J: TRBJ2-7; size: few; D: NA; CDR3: CASSGLLTYEQYF; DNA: TGTGCCAGCAGCGGCCTTCTGACCTACGAGCAGTACTTC